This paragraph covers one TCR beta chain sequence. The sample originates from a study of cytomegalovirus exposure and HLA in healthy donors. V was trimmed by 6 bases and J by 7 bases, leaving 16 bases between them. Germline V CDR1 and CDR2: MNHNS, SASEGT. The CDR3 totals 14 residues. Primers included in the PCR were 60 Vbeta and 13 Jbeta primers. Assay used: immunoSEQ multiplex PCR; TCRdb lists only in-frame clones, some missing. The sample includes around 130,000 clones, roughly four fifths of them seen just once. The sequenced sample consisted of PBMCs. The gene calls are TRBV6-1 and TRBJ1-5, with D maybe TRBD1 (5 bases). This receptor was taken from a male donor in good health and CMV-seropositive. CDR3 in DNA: TGTGCCAGCAGGGCCTCAGGGTCTCGCCAGCCCCAGCATTTT. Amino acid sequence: CASRASGSRQPQHF.